The 10 T cell receptor beta chains below come from one sample, sequenced in a study of shared clonotypes between healthy human individuals (dated by TCRdb to about 2020). The library was made by the immunoSEQ multiplex PCR assay. This is the immuneACCESS table as TCRdb keeps it, with only in-frame sequences that have V and J called. A part of the clones is gone; compared with another copy, unresolved V genes explain less than half, and the rest is unexplained. This sample holds 1,500,000 or so clones; 96% were observed only once. Approximately 1.1% of the sample lies in the top ten. The sequenced sample consisted of naive CD4+ T cells sorted from blood. What this sample's cell subset or site label stands for: CD45RA+ positively selected. These receptors all come from a man aged 25-45 years in good health.

The DNA for the CDR3 is TGTGCCAGCAGCCTTACCTCGGGGGAGAACACTGAAGCTTTCTTT. This encodes CASSLTSGENTEAFF. V usage is TRBV9 and J usage is TRBJ1-1, with D possibly TRBD1 on 5 matching bases. This CDR3 is 15 amino acids long. Per germline, CDR1 SGDLS and CDR2 YYNGEE. With 4 bases removed from V and 1 base from J, the gap between germline ends came to 14 bases.

V gene TRBV5-8 combines with J gene TRBJ1-4, with D possibly matching TRBD1 (5 bases). Trimming stripped 4 bases from V and 7 bases from J, with 20 bases between. CDR3 length: 16 residues. Germline lookup yields CDR1 SGHTS and CDR2 YDEGEE. The CDR3 sequence: CASSRGDGGVGEKLFF. DNA of the CDR3: TGTGCCAGCAGCAGAGGGGACGGGGGTGTTGGTGAAAAACTGTTTTTT.

J is TRBJ1-2 and V is TRBV9, with no clear D. V lost 0 bases, J lost 0 bases, and 9 bases lay in between. Germline-derived CDR1 and CDR2 are SGDLS and YYNGEE. The CDR3 runs to 15 residues. This CDR3 is CASSVATTANYGYTF. CDR3 bases: TGTGCCAGCAGCGTAGCCACCACAGCTAACTATGGCTACACCTTC.

The chain uses TRBV5-5 and TRBJ1-2; 7 bases align to TRBD1. The V gene's germline CDR1 is SGHKS and CDR2 YYEKEE (reference sequence). After removal of 4 bases from V and 2 bases from J, the junction contained 5 bases not matched to a gene. CDR3 length: 14 amino acids. The CDR3 nucleotides are TGTGCCAGCAGCGGGACAGAATCGAACTATGGCTACACCTTC. Protein product: CASSGTESNYGYTF.

This clone was seen once. The chain combines TRBV6-1 with TRBJ1-1, with no clear D. Germline CDR1 reads MNHNS; CDR2 reads SASEGT. The V end was cut by 7 bases, the J end by 4 bases, with 13 bases between. CDR3 length: 13 amino acids. The CDR3 is CASTLTRGTEAFF. The CDR3 nucleotides read TGTGCCAGCACCCTAACGCGGGGCACTGAAGCTTTCTTT.

The chain carries TRBV7-2 and TRBJ2-1, with 7 bases matching TRBD2. J was trimmed by 4 bases and V by 3 bases; bases with no gene match: 9. From germline, CDR1 is SGHTA and CDR2 FQGNSA. The CDR3 is 16 amino acids. CDR3 sequence reads: CASSLGGIGWYNEQFF. CDR3 nucleotides: TGTGCCAGCAGCTTGGGGGGGATCGGATGGTACAATGAGCAGTTCTTC.

This sequence joins TRBV5-4 and TRBJ1-2; tentatively, D is TRBD1 (5 bases). CDR1 and CDR2 (germline): SGHNT, YYREEE (reference sequence). Trimming took off 5 bases at V and 0 bases at J, with 11 bases between the two ends. The CDR3 is made up of 14 amino acids. CDR3 sequence reads: CASRKEGSNYGYTF. The CDR3 region has the DNA TGTGCCAGCAGGAAGGAGGGGTCTAACTATGGCTACACCTTC.

This chain connects TRBV7-9 to TRBJ2-1, with 13 bases aligning to TRBD2. CDR3 length: 17 residues. Per germline, CDR1 SEHNR and CDR2 FQNEAQ (reference sequence). With 0 bases clipped from V and 7 bases from J, the junction kept 6 bases outside the gene matches. CDR3 bases: TGTGCCAGCAGCTTAGCTGGACTAGCGGGAGTAGCGAATGAGCAGTTCTTC. Its translation: CASSLAGLAGVANEQFF.

CDR3 in DNA: TGTGCCAGCACCAATTACAGGGTTTCCTACGAGCAGTACTTC. This translates into CASTNYRVSYEQYF. The genes are TRBV11-2 and TRBJ2-7; perhaps TRBD1 as D (6 bases). The V end was cut by 7 bases, the J end by 1 base, with 14 bases between. This CDR3 comprises 14 residues. Germline values: CDR1 SGHAT, CDR2 FQNNGV.

The CDR3, as DNA: TGCGCCAGCAGCCTAGGGGACACCTTGAACACTGAAGCTTTCTTT. It codes for CASSLGDTLNTEAFF. The chain recombines TRBV5-1 with TRBJ1-1, with a possible D match to TRBD1 (6 bases). Trimming left V 4 bases short and J 0 bases short, with 13 bases between. Germline-derived CDR1 and CDR2 are SGHRS and YFSETQ. CDR3 length: 15 amino acids.